This paragraph reports one T cell receptor (beta chain). Its antigen is unidentified. As the method for making TCR beta libraries, quantitative 5'-RACE with molecular barcodes was used. TCRdb processed the 5' RACE reads anew with MiXCR; each CDR3 protein has one entry. Here the sample spans more than 150,000 distinct CDR3 sequences, 10% to 15% being singletons. This specimen belongs to a study of CD8 T cells in ankylosing spondylitis. The CDR3 covers 15 residues. Trimming shortened V by 6 bases and J by 0 bases, and 12 bases separated the two germline ends. In germline, CDR1 is MNHNS, CDR2 SASEGT. Study-level findings and limits: Significantly higher representation of disease-linked clones was reported for matched ankylosing spondylitis synovial fluid. Clones linked with disease were CD8+ and fairly uncommon in the peripheral blood.

Sequenced sample: blood, either unsorted or a sorted T cell fraction (not recorded which). This sequence joins TRBV6-1 and TRBJ1-5, with D perhaps matching TRBD1 (5 bases). The TCR sequence derives from a female donor with ankylosing spondylitis or in good health (not recorded which). The CDR3 sequence: CASRGTTNSNQPQHF. The CDR3 DNA sequence: TGTGCCAGCAGGGGGACGACGAATAGCAATCAGCCCCAGCATTTT.